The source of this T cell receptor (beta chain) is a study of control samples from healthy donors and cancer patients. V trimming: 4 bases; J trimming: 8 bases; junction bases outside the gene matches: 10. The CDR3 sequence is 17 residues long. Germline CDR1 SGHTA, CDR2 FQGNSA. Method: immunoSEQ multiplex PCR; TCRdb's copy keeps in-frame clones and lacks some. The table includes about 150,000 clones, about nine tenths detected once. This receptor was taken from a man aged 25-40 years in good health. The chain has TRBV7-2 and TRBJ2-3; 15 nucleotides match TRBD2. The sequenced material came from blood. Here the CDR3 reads CASSWGLAGGVLATQYF. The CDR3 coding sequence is TGTGCCAGCAGCTGGGGACTAGCGGGGGGAGTGCTCGCTACGCAGTATTTT. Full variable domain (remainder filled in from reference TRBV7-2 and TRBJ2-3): GAGVSQSPSNKVTEKGKDVELRCDPISGHTALYWYRQSLGQGLEFLIYFQGNSAPDKSGLPSDRFSAERTGGSVSTLTIQRTQQEDSAVYLCASSWGLAGGVLATQYFGPGTRLTVL.